What follows are 27 T cell receptor beta chains derived from one specimen sequenced in a study of beta chain features in type 1 diabetes. cDNA synthesis used the whole RNA isolate, giving expressed TCRB sequences. Assay used: immunoSEQ multiplex PCR; TCRdb lists only in-frame clones, some missing. The profile shows about 900,000 clones, around a sixth of them singletons. The material sequenced was naive CD4+ T cells from blood. These receptors all come from a woman under 30 in good health.

V is TRBV6-6 and J is TRBJ2-3; D gene ambiguous. Trimming cost V 0 bases and J 3 bases, with 13 bases left between them. The germline CDR1 and CDR2 sequences are MNHNY and SVGAGI (reference sequence). CDR3 length equals 16 residues. CDR3 residues: CASSYSASPATDTQYF. The DNA for the CDR3 is TGTGCCAGCAGTTACTCCGCTAGTCCGGCAACAGATACGCAGTATTTT.

The V gene is TRBV10-3, the J gene TRBJ2-1; D is possibly TRBD1 (5 bases). V shed 3 bases and J shed 0 bases, with 6 bases lying between them. CDR3 length: 14 residues. In germline, CDR1 is ENHRY, CDR2 SYGVKD. As DNA, the CDR3 is TGTGCCATCAGTGAAGACAGCTCCTACAATGAGCAGTTCTTC. This encodes CAISEDSSYNEQFF.

The rearrangement uses TRBV10-3 and TRBJ2-1; 7 bases align to TRBD2. CDR1 and CDR2 (germline): ENHRY, SYGVKD. The CDR3 extends over 14 amino acids. The V gene end was trimmed by 4 bases and the J gene end by 6 bases; junction bases not matched to a gene: 6. CDR3 DNA: TGTGCCATCAGTGGACGGGAGGTTATCAATGAGCAGTTCTTC. Its translation is CAISGREVINEQFF.

The chain carries TRBV2 and TRBJ2-2; D gene ambiguous. The CDR3 contains 13 residues. Germline V lookup: CDR1 SNHLY, CDR2 FYNNEI. V was clipped by 5 bases and J by 6 bases, with 10 bases between them. CDR3 in amino acids: CASSKISAGELFF. CDR3 in DNA: TGTGCCAGCAGTAAAATTTCTGCCGGGGAGCTGTTTTTT. Full variable domain (outside the CDR3, taken from reference TRBV2 and TRBJ2-2): EPEVTQTPSHQVTQMGQEVILRCVPISNHLYFYWYRQILGQKVEFLVSFYNNEISEKSEIFDDQFSVERPDGSNFTLKIRSTKLEDSAMYFCASSKISAGELFFGEGSRLTVL.

The genes are TRBV27 and TRBJ2-7; D is possibly TRBD1 (6 bases). This CDR3 contains 15 residues. The germline V gene has CDR1 MNHEY and CDR2 SMNVEV (reference sequence). V lost 7 bases and J 3 bases, leaving 19 bases between the germline ends. CDR3 in amino acids: CASNSTPGELYEQYF. The CDR3 nucleotides read TGTGCCAGCAATTCAACCCCAGGGGAGCTCTACGAGCAGTACTTC.

In its sample, this clone was seen a few times. This chain joins TRBV10-3 and TRBJ2-3, with 8 bases matching TRBD1. J gave up 1 base and V 6 bases, and 0 bases lay outside the gene matches. The CDR3 extends over 13 amino acids. Germline loops: CDR1 ENHRY, CDR2 SYGVKD. The CDR3 reads CAIRGQGTDTQYF. CDR3 nucleotide sequence: TGTGCCATCAGGGGACAGGGCACAGATACGCAGTATTTT.

The table lists this clone with a few counts. The rearrangement uses TRBV5-6 and TRBJ2-3; D unresolved. CDR1 and CDR2 from the germline V gene are SGHDT and YYEEEE. Between the trimmed V and J ends, which lost 4 bases and 7 bases, there was a span of 22 bases. The CDR3 is 16 residues long. In nucleotides, the CDR3 is TGTGCCAGCAGCACTCGAAATTCATACTGGGGTCATACGCAGTATTTT. This sequence encodes CASSTRNSYWGHTQYF.

The CDR3 coding sequence is TGCGCCAGCAGCTTGGACGACAGAACCTACGAGCAGTACTTC. Its translation: CASSLDDRTYEQYF. This chain connects TRBV5-1 to TRBJ2-7; D might be TRBD1 (5 bases). Germline V CDR1 and CDR2: SGHRS, YFSETQ. Trimming cost V 0 bases and J 2 bases, with 9 bases left between them. This CDR3 spans 14 amino acids. The full variable domain, rest sourced from reference TRBV5-1 and TRBJ2-7, is KAGVTQTPRYLIKTRGQQVTLSCSPISGHRSVSWYQQTPGQGLQFLFEYFSETQRNKGNFPGRFSGRQFSNSRSEMNVSTLELGDSALYLCASSLDDRTYEQYFGPGTRLTVT.

The chain uses TRBV7-2 and TRBJ2-7, with no clear D. Germline V gene lookup returns CDR1 SGHTA and CDR2 FQGNSA. Trimming left V 1 base short and J 4 bases short, with 2 bases between. The CDR3 sequence is 11 residues long. The CDR3 DNA follows: TGTGCCAGCAGCTTAGAATACGAGCAGTACTTC. This gives the protein CASSLEYEQYF.

This clone was picked up a small number of times. Other DNA sequences of this sample code for an identical CDR3. V usage is TRBV7-2 and J usage is TRBJ2-1; TRBD2 is a possible D gene (6 bases). The CDR3 sequence is 13 residues long. Germline loops: CDR1 SGHTA, CDR2 FQGNSA. Trimming took off 3 bases at V and 5 bases at J, with 8 bases between the two ends. The CDR3 is CASSLRTNNEQFF. CDR3 bases: TGTGCCAGCAGCTTGCGGACTAACAATGAGCAGTTCTTC.

V gene TRBV10-3 combines with J gene TRBJ1-3; D gene unclear. V gave up 3 bases and J gave up 0 bases, with 12 bases separating them. Germline V gives CDR1 ENHRY, CDR2 SYGVKD. This CDR3 comprises 16 residues. DNA of the CDR3: TGTGCCATCAGTGACCTAACAGCGACCTCTGGAAACACCATATATTTT. Its translation: CAISDLTATSGNTIYF.

V usage is TRBV2 and J usage is TRBJ1-2; D possibly corresponds to TRBD1 (5 bases). The V and J ends lost 2 bases and 10 bases respectively, with 17 bases between them. Germline CDR1 reads SNHLY; CDR2 reads FYNNEI. The CDR3 loop spans 14 amino acids. CDR3 nucleotide sequence: TGTGCCAGCAGTGAAATAGGGCAGCAGGGTGTCTACACCTTC. Its protein product is CASSEIGQQGVYTF.

The chain uses TRBV6-5 and TRBJ1-5, with D maybe TRBD1 (5 bases). The CDR3 runs 15 residues. V gave up 5 bases and J gave up 10 bases, with 21 bases separating them. Germline CDR1 MNHEY, CDR2 SVGAGI. CDR3 loop: CASSKSQASIRPQHF. Here the CDR3 DNA reads TGTGCCAGCAGTAAATCACAGGCGTCGATTCGTCCCCAGCATTTT.

A few counts support this clone. The rearrangement joins TRBV6-1 to TRBJ2-7; 11 positions match TRBD2. This CDR3 has 15 residues. Germline CDR1 reads MNHNS; CDR2 reads SASEGT. V was clipped by 5 bases and J by 3 bases; unmatched bases: 6. Here the CDR3 reads CASSHGTSGYYEQYF. CDR3 DNA: TGTGCCAGCAGTCACGGGACTAGCGGCTACTACGAGCAGTACTTC.

There are a few counts of this clone. The chain is built from TRBV14 and TRBJ1-2; TRBD1 might be the D (6 bases). In germline, CDR1 is SGHDN, CDR2 FVKESK. The CDR3 extends over 14 amino acids. V was shortened by 4 bases and J by 2 bases, with 11 bases between the two germline ends. Here the CDR3 reads CASSRAGANYGYTF. CDR3 nucleotides: TGTGCCAGCAGCCGCGCAGGGGCCAACTATGGCTACACCTTC.

This clone was recorded a few times. V gene TRBV28 combines with J gene TRBJ1-1; TRBD1 might be the D (6 bases). The CDR3 covers 15 residues. Germline V CDR1 and CDR2: MDHEN, SYDVKM. V dropped 6 bases and J dropped 0 bases, with 14 bases sitting between them. In DNA form, the CDR3 reads TGTGCCAGCAGCTCCCATGGGGACATGAACACTGAAGCTTTCTTT. It encodes CASSSHGDMNTEAFF.

This clone was picked up a small number of times. The chain links TRBV19 to TRBJ1-2, with D tentatively TRBD1 (5 bases). This CDR3 has 16 amino acids. With 4 bases removed from V and 8 bases from J, the gap between germline ends came to 23 bases. Germline V CDR1 and CDR2: LNHDA, SQIVND (reference sequence). The CDR3 DNA reads TGTGCCAGTAGTACCCTCGGGACCGCCGTTTTTCTCGGCTACACCTTC. It codes for CASSTLGTAVFLGYTF.

This clone was seen only a few times. The chain has TRBV5-6 and TRBJ2-7, with 13 bases identical to TRBD2. In germline, CDR1 is SGHDT, CDR2 YYEEEE. The V and J ends lost 2 bases and 6 bases, in that order; junction bases with no gene match: 5. The CDR3 is 15 amino acids. This chain's CDR3 is CASSFRGLAGFEQYF. The CDR3 region has the DNA TGTGCCAGCAGCTTTCGGGGACTAGCGGGATTCGAGCAGTACTTC.

The chain joins TRBV7-2 to TRBJ2-5; TRBD1 is a possible D gene (6 bases). Trimming shortened V by 6 bases and J by 3 bases, and 11 bases separated the two germline ends. Germline assignment: CDR1 SGHTA and CDR2 FQGNSA. The CDR3 has 13 amino acids. CDR3 amino acids: CASRDRNKETQYF. DNA for the CDR3: TGTGCCAGCAGGGACAGAAATAAAGAGACCCAGTACTTC.

This clone has a handful of counts. The V and J genes are TRBV5-1 and TRBJ2-5; the D gene is possibly TRBD2 (5 bases). The closer fit of TRBJ2-7 to the DNA end suggests the J call may be wrong. Germline V CDR1 and CDR2: SGHRS, YFSETQ. CDR3 length: 15 amino acids. CDR3 protein: CASTPAGLAFNEQYF. CDR3 nucleotide sequence: TGCGCCAGCACTCCCGCTGGGCTAGCTTTCAACGAGCAGTACTTC.

This clone occurred a few times. V is TRBV28 and J is TRBJ1-5, with D unresolved. The CDR3 has 14 amino acids. V was cut by 8 bases and J by 3 bases, with 14 bases left in between. Germline CDR1 MDHEN, CDR2 SYDVKM. The CDR3 sequence: CASSGGFVNQPQHF. DNA for the CDR3: TGTGCCAGCTCGGGCGGATTCGTCAATCAGCCCCAGCATTTT.

This clone occurred a few times. The J gene is TRBJ2-1, the V gene TRBV6-5; no firm D call. V was clipped by 4 bases and J by 2 bases, with 12 bases between them. From germline, CDR1 is MNHEY and CDR2 SVGAGI. There are 15 residues in the CDR3. CDR3 amino acids: CASSFGRGTYNEQFF. The CDR3, as DNA: TGTGCCAGCAGTTTCGGTAGAGGTACCTACAATGAGCAGTTCTTC.

This clone came up a few times. The genes are TRBV29-1 and TRBJ1-1, with D tentatively TRBD1 (6 bases). CDR1 and CDR2 from the germline V gene are SQVTM and ANQGSEA. The CDR3 has 13 amino acids. Trimming shortened V by 2 bases and J by 2 bases, and 9 bases separated the two germline ends. The CDR3 coding sequence is TGCAGCGTTGAAAGGGGGTTTAACACTGAAGCTTTCTTT. Its protein is CSVERGFNTEAFF.

This clone was seen only a few times. Other DNA sequences in this sample translate to the same CDR3. The genes are TRBV7-9 and TRBJ2-2; the D gene is possibly TRBD2 (6 bases). CDR1 SEHNR and CDR2 FQNEAQ come from the germline V gene (reference sequence). Deletions cut 5 bases from V and 0 bases from J, with 10 bases between. This CDR3 contains 15 residues. The DNA of the CDR3 is TGTGCCAGCAGCCCGCGGACTACGAACACCGGGGAGCTGTTTTTT. This translates into CASSPRTTNTGELFF.

This clone was found a few times. V and J are TRBV19 and TRBJ1-4; D not certain. The V and J ends lost 5 bases and 8 bases respectively, with 18 bases between them. This CDR3 is 15 amino acids long. CDR1 and CDR2 (germline): LNHDA, SQIVND (reference sequence). The CDR3 DNA reads TGTGCCAGTAGTTTTAGAGTGGGATCTGGAGAAAAACTGTTTTTT. Translation gives CASSFRVGSGEKLFF.

There are a few counts of this clone. This chain links TRBV11-3 with TRBJ2-1; the D gene is possibly TRBD2 (6 bases). This CDR3 is 15 amino acids long. In germline, CDR1 is SGHNT, CDR2 YENEEA. V was trimmed by 4 bases and J by 0 bases, leaving 10 bases between them. CDR3 region: CASSSRENSYNEQFF. CDR3 nucleotide sequence: TGTGCCAGCAGCTCCCGGGAGAACTCCTACAATGAGCAGTTCTTC.

V gene TRBV13 combines with J gene TRBJ1-2; D gene uncertain. The CDR3 is 18 amino acids. CDR1 is PRHDT, CDR2 FYEKMQ, per germline (reference sequence). Deletions cut 5 bases from V and 0 bases from J, with 22 bases between. CDR3 sequence (DNA): TGTGCCAGCAGCCTCCCGCCGGGAGGCAGCCGAGCTAACTATGGCTACACCTTC. It yields the protein CASSLPPGGSRANYGYTF.